Included here is one TCR beta chain sequence, with context. This CDR3 comprises 15 residues. The germline CDR1 and CDR2 sequences are LGHNA and YSLEER. Trimming removed 2 bases from V and 0 bases from J, with 8 bases in between. Authors of the study amplified TCR beta CDR3 regions from RNA transcripts. The HTBI primer set was used in a first-round RT-PCR of the TCR CDR3. TCRdb reanalysed the multiplex PCR reads using MiXCR and keeps one entry per CDR3 protein. The data contain roughly 700,000 distinct CDR3 sequences, about 14% of them singletons. The sample is drawn from a study of T cells in Graves' hyperthyroidism and ophthalmopathy.

The TCR originated in a woman under 30 with Graves' hyperthyroidism. Source material: blood. The chain couples TRBV4-3 to TRBJ2-1; unclear D gene. The CDR3 DNA reads as TGCGCCAGCAGCCAACAGGCGAGCTCCTACAATGAGCAGTTCTTC. This encodes CASSQQASSYNEQFF.